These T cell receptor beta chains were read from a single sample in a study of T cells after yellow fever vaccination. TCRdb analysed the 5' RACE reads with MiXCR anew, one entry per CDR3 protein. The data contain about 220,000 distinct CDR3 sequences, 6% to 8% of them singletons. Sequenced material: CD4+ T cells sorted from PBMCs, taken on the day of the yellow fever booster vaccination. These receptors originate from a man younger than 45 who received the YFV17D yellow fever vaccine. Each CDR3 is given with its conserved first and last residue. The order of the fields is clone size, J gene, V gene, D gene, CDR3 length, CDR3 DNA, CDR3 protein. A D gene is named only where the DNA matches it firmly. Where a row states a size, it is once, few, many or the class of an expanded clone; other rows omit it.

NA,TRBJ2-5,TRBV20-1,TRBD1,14,TGCAGTGCTGGAGGACAGGGACTCGGGGAGACCCAGTACTTC,CSAGGQGLGETQYF
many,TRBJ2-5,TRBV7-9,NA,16,TGTGCCAGCAGCCCCCCTGTGGGGGGTCCCCAAGAGACCCAGTACTTC,CASSPPVGGPQETQYF
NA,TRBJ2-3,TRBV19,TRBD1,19,TGTGCCAGTAGTATAGGTGGGGACAGGGGGATTCCTAGCACAGATACGCAGTATTTT,CASSIGGDRGIPSTDTQYF
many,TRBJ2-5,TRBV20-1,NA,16,TGCAGTGCGAGTCCCCAGACTAGGCGGGAACAAGAGACCCAGTACTTC,CSASPQTRREQETQYF
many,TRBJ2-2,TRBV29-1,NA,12,TGCAGCGTTGCAGGATACACCGGGGAGCTGTTTTTT,CSVAGYTGELFF
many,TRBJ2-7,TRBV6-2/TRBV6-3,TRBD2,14,TGTGCCAGCAGTTACCGCGGGAGTACCTACGAGCAGTACTTC,CASSYRGSTYEQYF
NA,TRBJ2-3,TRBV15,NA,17,TGTGCCACCAGCCGATCCCAGCGGGCAAAGGGGACAGATACGCAGTATTTT,CATSRSQRAKGTDTQYF
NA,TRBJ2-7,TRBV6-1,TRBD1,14,TGTGCCAGCAGGAGGACAGGGGGTCTAAACGAGCAGTACTTC,CASRRTGGLNEQYF
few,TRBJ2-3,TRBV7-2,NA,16,TGTGCCAGCAGCCCGAGGGGCGGGCGCCAAGGGAGTACGCAGTATTTT,CASSPRGGRQGSTQYF
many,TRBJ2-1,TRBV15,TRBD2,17,TGTGCCACCAGCAGAGAGGGAAGTACTAGCGGGAGAAATGAGCAGTTCTTC,CATSREGSTSGRNEQFF
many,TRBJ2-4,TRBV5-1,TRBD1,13,TGCGCCAGCAGCCCGGACAGGGGAGGCATTCAGTACTTC,CASSPDRGGIQYF
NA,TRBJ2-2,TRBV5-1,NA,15,TGCGCCAGCAGCCCCGGTGGGGGCGGACACGGGGAGCTGTTTTTT,CASSPGGGGHGELFF
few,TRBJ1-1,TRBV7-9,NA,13,TGTGCCAGCAGCCCCACAGCCGGGGGTGAAGCTTTCTTT,CASSPTAGGEAFF
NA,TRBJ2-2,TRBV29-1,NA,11,TGCAGCGTGGGCTTCCACGGGGAGCTGTTTTTT,CSVGFHGELFF
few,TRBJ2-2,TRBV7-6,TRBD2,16,TGTGCCAGCAGCTTAGCTAGCGGGAGCAACACCGGGGAGCTGTTTTTT,CASSLASGSNTGELFF
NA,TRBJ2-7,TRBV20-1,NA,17,TGCTGTGCTGGGGGGATCATAACGACAGGGCCTGGGGACGAGCAGTACTTC,CCAGGIITTGPGDEQYF
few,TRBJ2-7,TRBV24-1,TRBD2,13,TGTGCCACCAGTGGCGGGGGGTCCTACGAGCAGTACTTC,CATSGGGSYEQYF
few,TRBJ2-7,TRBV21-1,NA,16,TGTGCCAGCAGCAAAGATCCCGTACTAGCGGTCCACGAGCAGTACTTC,CASSKDPVLAVHEQYF
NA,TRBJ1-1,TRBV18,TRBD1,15,TGTGCCAGCTCACCCACGACAGGGGTGAACACTGAAGCTTTCTTT,CASSPTTGVNTEAFF
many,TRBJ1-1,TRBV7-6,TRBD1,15,TGTGCCAGCAGCTCCCAGGGGGGACAGCTATCTGAAGCTTTCTTT,CASSSQGGQLSEAFF
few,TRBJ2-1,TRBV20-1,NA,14,TGCAGTGCTAGAGCGCGGGATACCTACAATGAGCAGTTCTTC,CSARARDTYNEQFF
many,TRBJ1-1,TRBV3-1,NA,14,TGTGCCAGCAGCCAGGGCGGGTGGGTCACTGAAGCTTTCTTT,CASSQGGWVTEAFF
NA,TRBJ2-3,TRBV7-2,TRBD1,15,TGTGCCAGCAGCTTAAGTCCTCTACAGGGGGATACGCAGTATTTT,CASSLSPLQGDTQYF
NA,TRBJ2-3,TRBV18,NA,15,TGTGCCAGCTCACGGGATCGGGACTCCACAGATACGCAGTATTTT,CASSRDRDSTDTQYF
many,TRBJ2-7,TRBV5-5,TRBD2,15,TGTGCCAGCAGCTCCGGACTAGCGGGCCTCTACGAGCAGTACTTC,CASSSGLAGLYEQYF
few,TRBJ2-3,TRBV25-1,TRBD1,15,TGTGCCAGCAGATCGACAGGGTTGAGCACAGATACGCAGTATTTT,CASRSTGLSTDTQYF
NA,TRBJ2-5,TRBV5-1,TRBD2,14,TGCGCCAGCAGTGGTAGCGGGAGGGCGGAGACCCAGTACTTC,CASSGSGRAETQYF
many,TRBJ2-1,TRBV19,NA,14,TGTGCCAGTAGTATAGGGAACAGGGTCAATGAGCAGTTCTTC,CASSIGNRVNEQFF
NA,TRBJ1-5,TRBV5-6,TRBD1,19,TGTGCCAGCAGCTTGACAGGGGGTGAGGAGATATTGAGGAATCAGCCCCAGCATTTT,CASSLTGGEEILRNQPQHF
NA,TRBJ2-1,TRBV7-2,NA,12,TGTGCCAGCAGCTCAAGGGGGGTAGAGCAGTTCTTC,CASSSRGVEQFF
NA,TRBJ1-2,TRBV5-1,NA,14,TGCGCCAGCAGCTCTCAGGGGTCGAACGATGGCTACACCTTC,CASSSQGSNDGYTF
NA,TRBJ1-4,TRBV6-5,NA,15,TGTGCCAGCAGCTACAGAACTGCAACTAATGAAAAACTGTTTTTT,CASSYRTATNEKLFF
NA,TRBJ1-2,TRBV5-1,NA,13,TGCGCCAGCAGCGACCGGGGAAGCTATGGCTACACCTTC,CASSDRGSYGYTF
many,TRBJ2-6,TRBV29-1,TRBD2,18,TGCAGCGTGGCGGGAGGGTCCAGGGACCTCTACGGGGCCAACGTCCTGACTTTC,CSVAGGSRDLYGANVLTF
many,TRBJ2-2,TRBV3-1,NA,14,TGTGCCAGCGTCTCACGGGGCAGAACCGGGGAGCTGTTTTTT,CASVSRGRTGELFF
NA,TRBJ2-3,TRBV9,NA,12,TGTGCCAGCAGCGCCCTCACAGATACGCAGTATTTT,CASSALTDTQYF
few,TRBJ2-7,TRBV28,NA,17,TGTGCCAGCAGTTTAAGTATCGGGAAGGGCAATTCCTACGAGCAGTACTTC,CASSLSIGKGNSYEQYF
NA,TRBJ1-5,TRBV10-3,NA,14,TGTGCCATCAGTGATGCGGGAAACACTCAGCCCCAGCATTTT,CAISDAGNTQPQHF
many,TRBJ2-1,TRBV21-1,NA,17,TGTGCCAGCAGCAAAGCGCTGGGACCATACTCCTACAATGAGCAGTTCTTC,CASSKALGPYSYNEQFF
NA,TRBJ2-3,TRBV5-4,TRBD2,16,TGTGCCAGCAGCCCCTTACTAGCGGGAGGGTCAGATACGCAGTATTTT,CASSPLLAGGSDTQYF
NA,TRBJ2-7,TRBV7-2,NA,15,TGTGCCAGCAGCTTAGGAGGTCTGGGAATCTACGAGCAGTACTTC,CASSLGGLGIYEQYF
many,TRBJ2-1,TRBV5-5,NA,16,TGTGCCAGCAGCTTGTGGGGAGGGGGCTCCTACAATGAGCAGTTCTTC,CASSLWGGGSYNEQFF
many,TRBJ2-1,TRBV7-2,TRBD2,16,TGTGCCAGCAGCTACCCGGGACTAGCGCGAAACAATGAGCAGTTCTTC,CASSYPGLARNNEQFF
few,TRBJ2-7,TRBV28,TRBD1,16,TGTGCCAGCAGACCCGGACACCGGGACAGGGGGCACGAGCAGTACTTC,CASRPGHRDRGHEQYF
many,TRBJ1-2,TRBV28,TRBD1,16,TGTGCCAGCAGCTCCGGGACAGGGGGCCTTAACTATGGCTACACCTTC,CASSSGTGGLNYGYTF
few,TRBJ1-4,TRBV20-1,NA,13,TGCAGCTTGACCCCGGTGGGGGGTGAAAAACTGTTTTTT,CSLTPVGGEKLFF